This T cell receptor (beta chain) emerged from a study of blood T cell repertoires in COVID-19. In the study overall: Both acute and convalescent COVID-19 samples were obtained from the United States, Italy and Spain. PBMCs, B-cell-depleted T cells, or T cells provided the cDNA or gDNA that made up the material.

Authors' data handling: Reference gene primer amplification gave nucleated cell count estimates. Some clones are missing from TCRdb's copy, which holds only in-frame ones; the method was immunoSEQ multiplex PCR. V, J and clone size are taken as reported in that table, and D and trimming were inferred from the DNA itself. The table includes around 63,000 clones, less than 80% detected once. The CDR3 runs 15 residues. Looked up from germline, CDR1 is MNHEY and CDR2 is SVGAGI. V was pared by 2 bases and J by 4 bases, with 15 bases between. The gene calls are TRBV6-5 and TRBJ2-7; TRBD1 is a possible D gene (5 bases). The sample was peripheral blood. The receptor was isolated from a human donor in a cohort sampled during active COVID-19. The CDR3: CASSYPGKGTYEQYF. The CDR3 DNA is TGTGCCAGCAGTTACCCAGGGAAGGGCACTTACGAGCAGTACTTC.